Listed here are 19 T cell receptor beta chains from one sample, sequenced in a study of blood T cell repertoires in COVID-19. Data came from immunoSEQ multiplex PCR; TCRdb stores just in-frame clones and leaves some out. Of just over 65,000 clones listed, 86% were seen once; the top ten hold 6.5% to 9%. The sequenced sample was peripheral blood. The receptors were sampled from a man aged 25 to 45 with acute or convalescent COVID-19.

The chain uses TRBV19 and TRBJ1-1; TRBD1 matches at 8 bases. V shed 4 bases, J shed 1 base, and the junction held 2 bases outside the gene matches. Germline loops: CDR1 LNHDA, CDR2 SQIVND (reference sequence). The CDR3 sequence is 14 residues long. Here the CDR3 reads CASSTGQGNTEAFF. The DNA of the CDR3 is TGTGCCAGTAGTACCGGACAGGGGAACACTGAAGCTTTCTTT.

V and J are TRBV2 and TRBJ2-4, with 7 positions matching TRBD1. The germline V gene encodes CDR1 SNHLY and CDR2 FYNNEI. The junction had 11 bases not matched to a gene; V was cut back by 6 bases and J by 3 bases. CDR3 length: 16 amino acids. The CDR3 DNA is TGTGCCAGCAGCCCGGGGCCCACAGGGGTCAAAAACATTCAGTACTTC. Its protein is CASSPGPTGVKNIQYF.

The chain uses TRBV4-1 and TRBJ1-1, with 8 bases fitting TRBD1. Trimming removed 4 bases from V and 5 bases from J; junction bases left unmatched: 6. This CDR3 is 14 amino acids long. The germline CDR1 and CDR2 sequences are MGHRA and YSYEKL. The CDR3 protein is CASSRGTGRTEAFF. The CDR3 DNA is TGCGCCAGCAGCCGAGGGACAGGACGGACTGAAGCTTTCTTT.

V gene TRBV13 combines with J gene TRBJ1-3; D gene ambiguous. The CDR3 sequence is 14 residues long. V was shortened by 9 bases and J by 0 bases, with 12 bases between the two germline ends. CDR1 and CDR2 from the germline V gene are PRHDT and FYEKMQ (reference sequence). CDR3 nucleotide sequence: TGTGCCAGTCCGCGCGGAAGCTCTGGAAACACCATATATTTT. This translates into CASPRGSSGNTIYF.

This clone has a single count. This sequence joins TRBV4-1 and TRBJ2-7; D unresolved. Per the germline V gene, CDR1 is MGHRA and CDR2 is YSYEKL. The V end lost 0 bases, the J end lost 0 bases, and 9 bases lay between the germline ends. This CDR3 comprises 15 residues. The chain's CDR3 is CASSQEIFSSYEQYF. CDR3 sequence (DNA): TGCGCCAGCAGCCAAGAAATCTTTTCCTCCTACGAGCAGTACTTC.

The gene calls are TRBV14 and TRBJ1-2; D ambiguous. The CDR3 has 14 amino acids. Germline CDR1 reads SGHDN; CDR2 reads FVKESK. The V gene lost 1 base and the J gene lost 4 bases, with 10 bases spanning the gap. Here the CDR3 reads CASSQVGAPYGYTF. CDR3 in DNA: TGTGCCAGCAGCCAAGTGGGAGCCCCCTATGGCTACACCTTC.

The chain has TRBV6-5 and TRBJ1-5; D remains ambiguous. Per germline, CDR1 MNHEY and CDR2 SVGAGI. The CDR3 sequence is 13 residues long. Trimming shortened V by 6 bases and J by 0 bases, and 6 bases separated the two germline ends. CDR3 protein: CASSEYSNQPQHF. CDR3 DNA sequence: TGTGCCAGCAGCGAGTATAGCAATCAGCCCCAGCATTTT.

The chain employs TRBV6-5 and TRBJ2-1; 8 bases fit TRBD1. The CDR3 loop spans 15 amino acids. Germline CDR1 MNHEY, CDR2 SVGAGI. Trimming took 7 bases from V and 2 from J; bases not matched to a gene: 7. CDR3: CASNLRTGTYNEQFF. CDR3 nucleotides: TGTGCCAGCAATCTGCGGACAGGGACCTACAATGAGCAGTTCTTC.

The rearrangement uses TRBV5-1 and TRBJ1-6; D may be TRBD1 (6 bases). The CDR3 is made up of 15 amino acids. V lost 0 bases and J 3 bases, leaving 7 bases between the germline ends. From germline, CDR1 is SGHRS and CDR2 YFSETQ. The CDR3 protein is CASSLEGVYNSPLHF. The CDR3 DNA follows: TGCGCCAGCAGCTTGGAGGGGGTCTATAATTCACCCCTCCACTTT. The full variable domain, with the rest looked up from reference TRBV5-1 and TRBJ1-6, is KAGVTQTPRYLIKTRGQQVTLSCSPISGHRSVSWYQQTPGQGLQFLFEYFSETQRNKGNFPGRFSGRQFSNSRSEMNVSTLELGDSALYLCASSLEGVYNSPLHFGNGTRLTVT.

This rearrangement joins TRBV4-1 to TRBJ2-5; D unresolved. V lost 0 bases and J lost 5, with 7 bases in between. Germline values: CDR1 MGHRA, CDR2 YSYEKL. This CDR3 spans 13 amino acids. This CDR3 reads CASSQEPRETQYF. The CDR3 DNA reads TGCGCCAGCAGCCAAGAGCCGCGGGAGACCCAGTACTTC.

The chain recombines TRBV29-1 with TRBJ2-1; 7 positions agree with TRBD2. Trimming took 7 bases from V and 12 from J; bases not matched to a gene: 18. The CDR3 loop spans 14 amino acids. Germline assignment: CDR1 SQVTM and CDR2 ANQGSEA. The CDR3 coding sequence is TGCAGCGCCTACCGGGCAGGATCGGGAGGTCGGCAGTTCTTC. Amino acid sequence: CSAYRAGSGGRQFF.

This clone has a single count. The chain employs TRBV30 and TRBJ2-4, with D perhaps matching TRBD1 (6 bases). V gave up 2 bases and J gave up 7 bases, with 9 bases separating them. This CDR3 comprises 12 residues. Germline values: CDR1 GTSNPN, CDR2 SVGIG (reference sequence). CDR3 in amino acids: CAWSTTGNIQYF. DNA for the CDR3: TGTGCCTGGAGTACAACAGGGAACATTCAGTACTTC.

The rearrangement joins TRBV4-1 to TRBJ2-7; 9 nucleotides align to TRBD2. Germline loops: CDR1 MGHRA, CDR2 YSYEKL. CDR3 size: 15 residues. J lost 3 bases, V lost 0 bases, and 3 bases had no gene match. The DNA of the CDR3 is TGCGCCAGCAGCCAAGAACCACTAGCGGGCTACGAGCAGTACTTC. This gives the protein CASSQEPLAGYEQYF.

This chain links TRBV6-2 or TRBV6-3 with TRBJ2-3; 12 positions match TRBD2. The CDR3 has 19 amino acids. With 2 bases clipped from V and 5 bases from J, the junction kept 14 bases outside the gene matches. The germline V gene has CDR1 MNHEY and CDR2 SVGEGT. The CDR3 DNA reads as TGTGCCAGCAGTTACCCGACTAGCGGGAGTAGAGGGAGAAGAGATACGCAGTATTTT. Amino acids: CASSYPTSGSRGRRDTQYF.

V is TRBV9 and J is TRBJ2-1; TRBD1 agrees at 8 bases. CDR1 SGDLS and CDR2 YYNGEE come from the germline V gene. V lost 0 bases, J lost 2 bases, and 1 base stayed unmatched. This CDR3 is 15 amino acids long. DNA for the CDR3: TGTGCCAGCAGCGTAGGACAGGGGCCCTACAATGAGCAGTTCTTC. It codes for CASSVGQGPYNEQFF.

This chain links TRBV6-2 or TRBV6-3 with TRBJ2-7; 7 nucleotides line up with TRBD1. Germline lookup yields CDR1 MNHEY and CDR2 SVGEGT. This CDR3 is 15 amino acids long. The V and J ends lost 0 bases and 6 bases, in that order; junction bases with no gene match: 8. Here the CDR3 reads CASSYSTAQGVEQYF. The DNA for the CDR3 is TGTGCCAGCAGTTACTCGACGGCTCAGGGGGTCGAGCAGTACTTC.

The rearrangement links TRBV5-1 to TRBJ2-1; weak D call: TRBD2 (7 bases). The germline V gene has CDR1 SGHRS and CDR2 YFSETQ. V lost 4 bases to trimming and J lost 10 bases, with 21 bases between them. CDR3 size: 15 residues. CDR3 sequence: CASSRGTTVGEEQFF. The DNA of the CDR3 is TGCGCCAGCAGCAGGGGGACTACGGTGGGTGAGGAGCAGTTCTTC.

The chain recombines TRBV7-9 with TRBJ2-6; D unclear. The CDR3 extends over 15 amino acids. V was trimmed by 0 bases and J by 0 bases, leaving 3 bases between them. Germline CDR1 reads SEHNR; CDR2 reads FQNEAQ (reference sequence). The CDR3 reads CASSLASSGANVLTF. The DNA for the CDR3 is TGTGCCAGCAGCTTAGCGAGCTCTGGGGCCAACGTCCTGACTTTC.

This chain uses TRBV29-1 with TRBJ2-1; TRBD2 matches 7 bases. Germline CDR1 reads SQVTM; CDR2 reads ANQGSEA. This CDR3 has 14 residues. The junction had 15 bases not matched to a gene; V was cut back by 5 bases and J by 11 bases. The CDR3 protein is CSVLTWGGVPKQFF. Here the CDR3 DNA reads TGCAGCGTTTTGACGTGGGGGGGAGTTCCAAAGCAGTTCTTC.